These 27 T cell receptor beta chains were all obtained from the same sample, sequenced in a study of graft-versus-host responses after intestinal transplantation. The antigens for these receptors are not known. Profiling relied on immunoSEQ multiplex PCR, and the TCRdb table lists in-frame clones only, not all of them. The sample gives approximately 110,000 clones, just under 95% of which show up once; approximately 1% is in the top ten. Sample: unstimulated CD8+ T cells sorted from spleen or lymph node cells, taken before transplant. Receptor source: a human donor who was the organ donor for an intestinal transplant.

V usage is TRBV28 and J usage is TRBJ1-4; no definite D call. Trimming shortened V by 0 bases and J by 0 bases, and 5 bases separated the two germline ends. This CDR3 contains 15 residues. Germline V gene lookup returns CDR1 MDHEN and CDR2 SYDVKM. In DNA, the CDR3 is TGTGCCAGCAGTTTATGGGGCGCAACTAATGAAAAACTGTTTTTT. It is translated as CASSLWGATNEKLFF.

The chain combines TRBV4-3 with TRBJ2-7, with a possible D match to TRBD2 (5 bases). Germline CDR1 and CDR2: LGHNA and YSLEER. Trimming stripped 2 bases from V and 1 base from J, with 12 bases between. The CDR3 sequence is 15 residues long. CDR3 sequence: CASSQYPPGSYEQYF. CDR3 nucleotides: TGCGCCAGCAGCCAATACCCCCCGGGGTCCTACGAGCAGTACTTC.

This chain connects TRBV21-1 to TRBJ2-1; TRBD2 is taken as the D call from the table, unchecked against the DNA. TRBV21-1 counts as a pseudogene. This CDR3 has 13 residues. The CDR3 spells CVPTSGALSEQFF. The CDR3 DNA sequence: TGTGTCCCCACTAGCGGAGCCCTAAGTGAGCAGTTCTTC.

This clone was seen only once. The rearrangement joins TRBV6-4 to TRBJ2-7; TRBD2 matches 7 bases. This CDR3 contains 16 residues. Germline assignment: CDR1 MRHNA and CDR2 SNTAGT. The trim removed 0 bases at V and 2 bases at J, leaving 7 bases unmatched. The CDR3 sequence: CASSDSSAGAAYEQYF. For the CDR3, the DNA is TGTGCCAGCAGTGACTCAAGCGCGGGAGCGGCCTACGAGCAGTACTTC.

The chain is built from TRBV7-3 and TRBJ2-2; 7 bases agree with TRBD2. Per germline, CDR1 SGHTA and CDR2 FQGTGA. The length of the CDR3 is 14 residues. V shed 2 bases and J 5 bases; nucleotides not matched to a gene: 2. CDR3 in amino acids: CASSLAGATGELFF. The CDR3 DNA reads TGTGCCAGCAGCTTAGCGGGAGCAACCGGGGAGCTGTTTTTT.

This chain links TRBV5-4 with TRBJ2-7; D might be TRBD1 (5 bases). This CDR3 has 15 residues. Trimming removed 3 bases at V and 1 base at J, with 14 bases between. The germline V gene encodes CDR1 SGHNT and CDR2 YYREEE (reference sequence). The CDR3 nucleotides are TGTGCCAGCAGCTGGGATCCCAGGGCTTCCTACGAGCAGTACTTC. Translated, it gives CASSWDPRASYEQYF.

This clone was counted a single time. The chain links TRBV11-2 to TRBJ2-7; 7 nucleotides line up with TRBD2. This CDR3 contains 14 residues. From germline, CDR1 is SGHAT and CDR2 FQNNGV. Trimming cost V 3 bases and J 5 bases; bases outside gene matches: 7. The DNA of the CDR3 is TGTGCCAGCAGCTTGGGCCGGGGAGGGCACGAGCAGTACTTC. It codes for CASSLGRGGHEQYF.

The chain employs TRBV6-1 and TRBJ1-2, with 9 nucleotides matching TRBD1. V lost 4 bases, J lost 7 bases, and 4 bases stayed unmatched. CDR3 length equals 13 residues. Per germline, CDR1 MNHNS and CDR2 SASEGT. The CDR3 nucleotides are TGTGCCAGCAGTGGACAGGGGGGAAGTGGCTACACCTTC. Translation gives CASSGQGGSGYTF.

This chain joins TRBV7-6 and TRBJ2-2; D is undetermined. The germline gives CDR1 SGHVS, CDR2 FNYEAQ. The V gene lost 5 bases and the J gene lost 4 bases, with 11 bases spanning the gap. This CDR3 comprises 14 residues. CDR3 DNA sequence: TGTGCCAGCAGCCCAGCTGACGCCACCGGGGAGCTGTTTTTT. Translated: CASSPADATGELFF.

The J gene is TRBJ2-3, the V gene TRBV9; TRBD2 matches 7 bases. This CDR3 contains 16 residues. V lost 0 bases, J lost 1 base, and 5 bases stayed unmatched. CDR1 is SGDLS and CDR2 is YYNGEE in the germline V gene. DNA of the CDR3: TGTGCCAGCAGCGTAGCTGGGGCGGGAGGCACAGATACGCAGTATTTT. This codes for CASSVAGAGGTDTQYF.

V usage is TRBV5-6 and J usage is TRBJ2-5; D may be TRBD1 or TRBD2 (5 bases each). The CDR3 consists of 14 residues. The germline V gene has CDR1 SGHDT and CDR2 YYEEEE. With 5 bases removed from V and 1 base from J, the gap between germline ends came to 12 bases. The CDR3 loop is CASSSGAGQETQYF. CDR3 nucleotides: TGTGCCAGCAGTTCCGGGGCAGGCCAAGAGACCCAGTACTTC.

The chain couples TRBV27 to TRBJ1-1; D is unclear. The CDR3 spans 13 residues. Germline V gene data show CDR1 as MNHEY and CDR2 as SMNVEV (reference sequence). Trimming took off 5 bases at V and 5 bases at J, with 12 bases between the two ends. The CDR3 DNA sequence: TGTGCCAGCAGTCGGCCGGGCGGGACTGAAGCTTTCTTT. The encoded protein is CASSRPGGTEAFF.

The chain carries TRBV16 and TRBJ1-1, with D unclear. The CDR3 runs 13 residues. Trimming stripped 3 bases from V and 3 bases from J, with 8 bases between. Germline CDR1 reads KGHSY; CDR2 reads FQNENV. The CDR3 nucleotides are TGTGCCAGCAGCCACGGGAGAGACACTGAAGCTTTCTTT. It translates to CASSHGRDTEAFF.

V usage is TRBV27 and J usage is TRBJ2-7, with 9 bases fitting TRBD2. The ends lost 4 bases at V and 2 bases at J; junction bases unmatched: 6. CDR1 MNHEY and CDR2 SMNVEV come from the germline V gene (reference sequence). The length of the CDR3 is 15 residues. CDR3 sequence (DNA): TGTGCCAGCAGTTGGGCTAGCGGGGCAACCTACGAGCAGTACTTC. As protein: CASSWASGATYEQYF.

J is TRBJ2-1 and V is TRBV19; possible D gene TRBD1, 5 bases. Trimming shortened V by 1 base and J by 13 bases, and 11 bases separated the two germline ends. The CDR3 runs to 12 residues. Germline V gene sequence: CDR1 LNHDA, CDR2 SQIVND (reference sequence). CDR3 coding DNA: TGTGCCAGTAGTATAGGGTTTGGACACCAGTTCTTC. Residues: CASSIGFGHQFF.

Remarks on this clone: The sample contains more than one DNA sequence encoding this CDR3. The chain is built from TRBV12-5 and TRBJ2-7; D is perhaps TRBD1 (6 bases). CDR3 size: 12 residues. V lost 6 bases, J lost 3 bases, and 9 bases lay in between. In germline, CDR1 is LGHNT, CDR2 FRNRAP. This CDR3 is CASGQGRYEQYF. DNA of the CDR3: TGTGCTAGTGGGCAGGGGCGCTACGAGCAGTACTTC. Together with reference TRBV12-5 and TRBJ2-7, the CDR3 gives the full variable domain: DARVTQTPRHKVTEMGQEVTMRCQPILGHNTVFWYRQTMMQGLELLAYFRNRAPLDDSGMPKDRFSAEMPDATLATLKIQPSEPRDSAVYFCASGQGRYEQYFGPGTRLTVT.

The chain has TRBV7-9 and TRBJ1-6; D remains ambiguous. V was shortened by 2 bases and J by 10 bases, with 9 bases between the two germline ends. The V gene's germline CDR1 is SEHNR and CDR2 FQNEAQ (reference sequence). CDR3 length: 13 amino acids. The CDR3 DNA follows: TGTGCCAGCAGCTTACGCAGGATATCACCCCTCCACTTT. Protein sequence: CASSLRRISPLHF. The variable domain in full, with the rest retrieved from reference TRBV7-9 and TRBJ1-6, is DTGVSQNPRHKITKRGQNVTFRCDPISEHNRLYWYRQTLGQGPEFLTYFQNEAQLEKSRLLSDRFSAERPKGSFSTLEIQRTEQGDSAMYLCASSLRRISPLHFGNGTRLTVT.

The chain links TRBV9 to TRBJ2-3, with D maybe TRBD2 (5 bases). The CDR3 consists of 15 residues. V lost 2 bases to trimming and J lost 2 bases, with 12 bases between them. Per the germline V gene, CDR1 is SGDLS and CDR2 is YYNGEE. The CDR3 is CASSVLPGSTDTQYF. The CDR3 DNA follows: TGTGCCAGCAGCGTTTTGCCGGGATCCACAGATACGCAGTATTTT.

This clone is a singleton in its sample. The genes are TRBV15 and TRBJ1-5; no firm D call. Germline CDR1 and CDR2: LNHNV and YYDKDF (reference sequence). The V end was cut by 5 bases, the J end by 6 bases, with 17 bases between. The CDR3 is made up of 15 amino acids. The CDR3 nucleotides read TGTGCCACCAGCCCCCGGCAAACCTTGCGTCAGCCCCAGCATTTT. It yields the protein CATSPRQTLRQPQHF.

J is TRBJ2-3 and V is TRBV19; D possibly corresponds to TRBD2 (6 bases). CDR1 LNHDA and CDR2 SQIVND come from the germline V gene (reference sequence). The CDR3 sequence is 18 residues long. V was trimmed by 0 bases and J by 2 bases, leaving 18 bases between them. CDR3 sequence: CASSIDHWGLGSTDTQYF. In DNA, the CDR3 is TGTGCCAGTAGTATAGATCATTGGGGACTCGGCTCCACAGATACGCAGTATTTT. Together with reference TRBV19 and TRBJ2-3, the CDR3 gives the full variable domain: DGGITQSPKYLFRKEGQNVTLSCEQNLNHDAMYWYRQDPGQGLRLIYYSQIVNDFQKGDIAEGYSVSREKKESFPLTVTSAQKNPTAFYLCASSIDHWGLGSTDTQYFGPGTRLTVL.

The chain uses TRBV25-1 and TRBJ1-2; unclear D gene. The V gene's germline CDR1 is MGHDK and CDR2 SYGVNS. With 1 base removed from V and 1 base from J, the gap between germline ends came to 7 bases. This CDR3 has 14 residues. The CDR3 region is CASSELGNNYGYTF. As DNA, the CDR3 is TGTGCCAGCAGTGAATTGGGGAATAACTATGGCTACACCTTC.

The chain links TRBV6-1 to TRBJ2-7, with 12 bases that match TRBD2. Trimming cost V 5 bases and J 7 bases; bases outside gene matches: 6. The CDR3 is 14 residues long. Germline CDR1 reads MNHNS; CDR2 reads SASEGT. The CDR3 protein is CASSRLAGAGEQYF. The CDR3 bases are TGTGCCAGCAGTAGACTAGCGGGGGCCGGGGAGCAGTACTTC.

The V gene is TRBV10-3, the J gene TRBJ2-5; D possibly corresponds to TRBD1 (6 bases). Germline V lookup: CDR1 ENHRY, CDR2 SYGVKD. The CDR3 has 17 residues. The V end lost 0 bases, the J end lost 1 base, and 15 bases lay between the germline ends. This CDR3 is CAISESGRTAIQETQYF. CDR3 sequence (DNA): TGTGCCATCAGTGAGTCAGGAAGGACAGCGATCCAAGAGACCCAGTACTTC.

The V call is TRBV7-9, the J call TRBJ2-7; 7 positions agree with TRBD2. This CDR3 spans 13 amino acids. V gave up 8 bases and J gave up 3 bases; unmatched junction bases: 7. Germline V gives CDR1 SEHNR, CDR2 FQNEAQ (reference sequence). This CDR3 reads CASGRTSNYEQYF. DNA for the CDR3: TGTGCCAGCGGCCGGACTAGTAACTACGAGCAGTACTTC.

The chain recombines TRBV2 with TRBJ2-1; D not resolved. The CDR3 length is 14 residues. Germline V gives CDR1 SNHLY, CDR2 FYNNEI. V shed 5 bases and J shed 15 bases, with 23 bases lying between them. Here the CDR3 reads CASSRIYRVARPFF. The CDR3 bases are TGTGCCAGCAGTCGGATATATAGGGTGGCTCGGCCGTTCTTC.

The chain uses TRBV28 and TRBJ2-5; 7 bases fit TRBD2. Germline trimming cut 7 bases from V and 0 bases from J; bases unmatched to any gene: 11. The CDR3 spans 16 residues. Germline V gives CDR1 MDHEN, CDR2 SYDVKM. CDR3 nucleotide sequence: TGTGCCAGCAAGAAGTGGGGGGGACGCCACCAAGAGACCCAGTACTTC. It specifies CASKKWGGRHQETQYF.

The chain employs TRBV29-1 and TRBJ1-2; 9 bases fit TRBD1. This CDR3 spans 13 amino acids. V gave up 6 bases and J gave up 5 bases; unmatched junction bases: 7. The germline V gene has CDR1 SQVTM and CDR2 ANQGSEA. CDR3 coding DNA: TGCAGCGTCAAAACAGGGGGCGCTTATGGCTACACCTTC. Translated: CSVKTGGAYGYTF.